This T cell receptor beta chain came from a study of OX40 agonist ivuxolimab in advanced cancers. About the study: At 0.01 to 10 mg/kg, ivuxolimab was administered intravenously to patients every 2 weeks.

Profiled with immunoSEQ multiplex PCR; TCRdb holds only in-frame clones, not every one. The repertoire consists of about 64,000 clones, with approximately 80% occurring once and the leading ten covering just under 5%. Germline-derived CDR1 and CDR2 are DFQATT and SNEGSKA (reference sequence). Deletions cut 3 bases from V and 7 bases from J, with 9 bases between. This CDR3 comprises 11 residues. The chain couples TRBV20-1 to TRBJ2-5; D possibly corresponds to TRBD2 (6 bases). This material consisted of CD4+ or CD8+ T cells sorted from blood, taken in a trial of the OX40 agonist ivuxolimab. The sequence came from an adult with an advanced solid tumor such as melanoma, head and neck, liver or kidney cancer. In DNA, the CDR3 is TGCAGTGCTAGCGGCGGGGCGACCCAGTACTTC. It translates to CSASGGATQYF.